These 2 T cell receptor beta chains came from one sample sequenced in a study of CD8+ T cells in alopecia areata. RNA extraction was followed by reverse transcription into cDNA, which acted as the sequencing template. Sequencing was performed with immunoSEQ multiplex PCR; in TCRdb, only in-frame clones are kept and a portion is missing. The sample holds about 180,000 clones; around 63% are singletons and the top ten take 1.7%. Source: CD4+ T cells sorted from blood, taken at week 0. The receptors here all came from a human donor with alopecia areata.

This clone was observed a few times. The V gene is TRBV9, the J gene TRBJ1-5; 7 positions match TRBD1. CDR3 length: 15 amino acids. CDR1 SGDLS and CDR2 YYNGEE come from the germline V gene. Losses at the gene ends were 1 base for V and 5 bases for J; bases not matched to a gene: 6. The CDR3 spells CASSVSGGRDQPQHF. The CDR3 coding sequence is TGTGCCAGCAGCGTATCAGGGGGAAGGGATCAGCCCCAGCATTTT. Full variable domain (missing parts from reference TRBV9 and TRBJ1-5): DSGVTQTPKHLITATGQRVTLRCSPRSGDLSVYWYQQSLDQGLQFLIQYYNGEERAKGNILERFSAQQFPDLHSELNLSSLELGDSALYFCASSVSGGRDQPQHFGDGTRLSIL.

The rearrangement joins TRBV2 to TRBJ1-2; perhaps TRBD1 as D (6 bases). Germline-derived CDR1 and CDR2 are SNHLY and FYNNEI. V was clipped by 6 bases and J by 9 bases, with 14 bases between them. This CDR3 spans 12 amino acids. The CDR3 coding sequence is TGTGCCAGCAGCCTCGACAGGTGGAGCTACACCTTC. Amino acid sequence: CASSLDRWSYTF.